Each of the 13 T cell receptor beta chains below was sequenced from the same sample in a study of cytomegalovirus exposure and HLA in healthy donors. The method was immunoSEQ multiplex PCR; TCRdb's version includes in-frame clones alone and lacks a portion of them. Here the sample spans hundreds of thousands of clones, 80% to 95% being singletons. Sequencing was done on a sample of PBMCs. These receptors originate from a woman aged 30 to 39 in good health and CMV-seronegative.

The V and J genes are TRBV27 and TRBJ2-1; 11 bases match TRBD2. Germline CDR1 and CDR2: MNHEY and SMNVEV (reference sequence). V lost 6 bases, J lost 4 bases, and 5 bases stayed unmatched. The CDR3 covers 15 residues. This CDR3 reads CASSPGLAGYNEQFF. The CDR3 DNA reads TGTGCCAGCAGCCCCGGACTAGCGGGTTACAATGAGCAGTTCTTC.

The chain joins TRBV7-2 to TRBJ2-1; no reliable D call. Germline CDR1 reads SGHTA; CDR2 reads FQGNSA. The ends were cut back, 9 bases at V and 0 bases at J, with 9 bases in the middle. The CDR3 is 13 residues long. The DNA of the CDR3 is TGTGCCAGTATAGGGATCTCCTACAATGAGCAGTTCTTC. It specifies CASIGISYNEQFF.

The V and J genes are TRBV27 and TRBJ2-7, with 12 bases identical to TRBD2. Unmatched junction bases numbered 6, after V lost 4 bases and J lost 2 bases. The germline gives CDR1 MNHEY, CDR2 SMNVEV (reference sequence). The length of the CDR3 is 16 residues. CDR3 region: CASSSLTSGRPYEQYF. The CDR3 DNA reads TGTGCCAGCAGTTCCCTCACTAGCGGGAGGCCCTACGAGCAGTACTTC.

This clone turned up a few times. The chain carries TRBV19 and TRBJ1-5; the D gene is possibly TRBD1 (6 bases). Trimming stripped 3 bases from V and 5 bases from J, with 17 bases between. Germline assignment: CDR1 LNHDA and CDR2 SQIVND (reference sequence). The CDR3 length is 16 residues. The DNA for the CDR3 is TGTGCCAGTAGTATCGGAGGCAGGGGAAAGGATCAGCCCCAGCATTTT. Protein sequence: CASSIGGRGKDQPQHF.

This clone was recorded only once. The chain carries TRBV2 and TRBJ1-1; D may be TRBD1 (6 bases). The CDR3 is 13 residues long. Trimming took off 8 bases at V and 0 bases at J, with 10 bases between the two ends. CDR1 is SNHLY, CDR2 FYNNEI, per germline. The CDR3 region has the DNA TGTGCCAGCGGGAGGGGGATGAACACTGAAGCTTTCTTT. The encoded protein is CASGRGMNTEAFF.

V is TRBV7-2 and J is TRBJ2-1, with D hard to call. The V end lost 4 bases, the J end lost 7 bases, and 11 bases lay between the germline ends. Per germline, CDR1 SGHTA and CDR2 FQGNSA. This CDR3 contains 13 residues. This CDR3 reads CASSSGFGNEQFF. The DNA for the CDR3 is TGTGCCAGCAGCTCCGGATTCGGAAATGAGCAGTTCTTC.

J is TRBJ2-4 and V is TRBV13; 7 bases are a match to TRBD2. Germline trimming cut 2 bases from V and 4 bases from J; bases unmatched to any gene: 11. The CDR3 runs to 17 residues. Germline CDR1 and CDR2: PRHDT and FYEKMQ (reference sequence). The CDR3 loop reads CASSLFAWERGKNIQYF. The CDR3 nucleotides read TGTGCCAGCAGCTTATTCGCTTGGGAGCGGGGAAAAAACATTCAGTACTTC.

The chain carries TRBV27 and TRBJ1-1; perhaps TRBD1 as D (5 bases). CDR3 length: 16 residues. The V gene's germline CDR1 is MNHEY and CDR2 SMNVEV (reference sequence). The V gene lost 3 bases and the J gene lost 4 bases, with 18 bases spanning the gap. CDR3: CASSFYWGTPGTEAFF. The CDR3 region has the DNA TGTGCCAGCAGTTTCTATTGGGGGACCCCGGGCACTGAAGCTTTCTTT.

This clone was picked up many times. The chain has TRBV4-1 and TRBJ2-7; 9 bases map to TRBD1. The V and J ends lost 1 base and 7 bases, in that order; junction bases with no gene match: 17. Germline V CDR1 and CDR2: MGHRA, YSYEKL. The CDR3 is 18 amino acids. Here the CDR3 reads CASSQVRDRDRVRCEQYF. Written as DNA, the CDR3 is TGCGCCAGCAGCCAAGTACGGGACCGGGACAGGGTACGATGTGAGCAGTACTTC.

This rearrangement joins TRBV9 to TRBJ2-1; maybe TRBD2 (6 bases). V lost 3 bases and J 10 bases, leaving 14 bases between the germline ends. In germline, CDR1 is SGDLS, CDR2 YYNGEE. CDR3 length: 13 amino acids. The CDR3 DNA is TGTGCCAGCAGCGGACTTTCGGGAGAAGAGCAGTTCTTC. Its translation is CASSGLSGEEQFF.

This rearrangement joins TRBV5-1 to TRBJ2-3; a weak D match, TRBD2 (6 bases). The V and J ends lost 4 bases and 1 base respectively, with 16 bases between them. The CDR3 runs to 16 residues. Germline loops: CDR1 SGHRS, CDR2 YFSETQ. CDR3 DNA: TGCGCCAGCAGCCTCCGACTAGTTCGTGGCACAGATACGCAGTATTTT. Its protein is CASSLRLVRGTDTQYF.

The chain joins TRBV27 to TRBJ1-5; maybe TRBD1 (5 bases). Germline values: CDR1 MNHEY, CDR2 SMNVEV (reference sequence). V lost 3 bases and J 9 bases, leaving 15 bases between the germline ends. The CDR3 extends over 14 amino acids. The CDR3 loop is CASSFDSGGRPQHF. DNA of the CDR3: TGTGCCAGCAGTTTTGACTCGGGGGGAAGGCCCCAGCATTTT.

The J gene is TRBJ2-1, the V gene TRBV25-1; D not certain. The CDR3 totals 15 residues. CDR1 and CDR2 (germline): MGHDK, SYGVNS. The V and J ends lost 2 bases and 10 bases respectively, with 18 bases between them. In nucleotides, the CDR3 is TGTGCCAGCAGTGAAGAAGACGTAAGTCTAGGAGAGCAGTTCTTC. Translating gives CASSEEDVSLGEQFF.